Detailed here is one TCR beta chain. No antigen is known for it. Germline values: CDR1 SQVTM, CDR2 ANQGSEA. The ends were cut back, 4 bases at V and 0 bases at J, with 11 bases in the middle. The CDR3 covers 14 residues. PCR primers comprised 60 Vbeta and 13 Jbeta primers. Profiling relied on immunoSEQ multiplex PCR, and the TCRdb table lists in-frame clones only, not all of them. The table lists about 130,000 clones, around 70% of them singletons. This entry is derived from a study of cytomegalovirus exposure and HLA in healthy donors. Points from the study as a whole: CMV serostatus stood as the only immune exposure information on hand. For presence/absence analyses, sequencing depth was assumed to be roughly uniform across donors.

This clonotype was sampled from an older woman in good health and CMV-seropositive. The chain joins TRBV29-1 to TRBJ2-3, with TRBD2 as a possible D gene (5 bases). Sequencing used PBMCs. Here the CDR3 DNA reads TGCAGCGTTGTTAGCGCGGCGAGCACAGATACGCAGTATTTT. This codes for CSVVSAASTDTQYF.